The 24 T cell receptor beta chains given below trace back to one sample, sequenced in a study of cytomegalovirus exposure and HLA in healthy donors. 13 Jbeta primers and 60 Vbeta primers were used for the PCR. The protocol was immunoSEQ multiplex PCR, while the TCRdb copy is restricted to in-frame clones and leaves out a portion. The profile shows 200,000 or so clones, less than 85% of them singletons. The material sequenced was PBMCs. Receptor source: a girl aged 2 to 10 in good health and CMV-seronegative.

This clone was detected once. The chain links TRBV14 to TRBJ2-4; a weak D match, TRBD2 (5 bases). Between the trimmed V and J ends, which lost 4 bases and 0 bases, there was a span of 16 bases. CDR1 is SGHDN, CDR2 FVKESK, per germline. There are 17 residues in the CDR3. The CDR3 spells CASSLGGLSLAKNIQYF. The DNA for the CDR3 is TGTGCCAGCAGCCTCGGTGGACTGTCTTTAGCCAAAAACATTCAGTACTTC. Combining the CDR3 with reference TRBV14 and TRBJ2-4 gives the whole variable domain EAGVTQFPSHSVIEKGQTVTLRCDPISGHDNLYWYRRVMGKEIKFLLHFVKESKQDESGMPNNRFLAERTGGTYSTLKVQPAELEDSGVYFCASSLGGLSLAKNIQYFGAGTRLSVL.

The chain recombines TRBV27 with TRBJ2-7, with a tentative D call TRBD1 (5 bases). Germline loops: CDR1 MNHEY, CDR2 SMNVEV (reference sequence). V shed 0 bases and J shed 0 bases, with 12 bases lying between them. The CDR3 length is 16 residues. CDR3 sequence (DNA): TGTGCCAGCAGTTTATCGAAGTATAGGGGCTCCTACGAGCAGTACTTC. It specifies CASSLSKYRGSYEQYF.

The chain is built from TRBV4-2 and TRBJ2-5; TRBD2 agrees at 8 bases. Trimming removed 0 bases from V and 2 bases from J; junction bases left unmatched: 5. Per germline, CDR1 LGHNA and CDR2 YNFKEQ. The CDR3 is 16 amino acids. The CDR3 sequence: CASSQERGGRQETQYF. The CDR3 DNA is TGTGCCAGCAGCCAAGAACGGGGGGGCCGACAAGAGACCCAGTACTTC.

This clone was seen a single time. V and J are TRBV30 and TRBJ1-5, with TRBD1 identical over 9 bases. Germline CDR1 is GTSNPN and CDR2 is SVGIG (reference sequence). This CDR3 has 14 residues. Unmatched junction bases numbered 1, after V lost 2 bases and J lost 2 bases. CDR3 residues: CAWSRQGGNQPQHF. The CDR3 nucleotides read TGTGCCTGGAGTCGACAGGGGGGCAATCAGCCCCAGCATTTT.

This chain links TRBV5-4 with TRBJ2-2; no reliable D call. From germline, CDR1 is SGHNT and CDR2 YYREEE (reference sequence). The V end was cut by 1 base, the J end by 0 bases, with 4 bases between. The CDR3 contains 14 residues. In nucleotides, the CDR3 is TGTGCCAGCAGCTTGCGTGCGAACACCGGGGAGCTGTTTTTT. Translation: CASSLRANTGELFF.

The chain uses TRBV4-1 and TRBJ1-4, with a weak D call TRBD1 (5 bases). This CDR3 has 16 amino acids. CDR1 and CDR2 from the germline V gene are MGHRA and YSYEKL. V gave up 6 bases and J gave up 3 bases, with 17 bases separating them. The CDR3 region has the DNA TGCGCCAGCAGGCAACCAGGGAGGGAGGCTAATGAAAAACTGTTTTTT. Translating gives CASRQPGREANEKLFF.

The chain employs TRBV30 and TRBJ2-5; tentative D call: TRBD2 (7 bases). Germline CDR1 reads GTSNPN; CDR2 reads SVGIG (reference sequence). V was cut by 3 bases and J by 2 bases, with 22 bases left in between. This CDR3 has 17 residues. The CDR3 loop is CAWRRSEGGVIQETQYF. In nucleotides, the CDR3 is TGTGCCTGGAGACGATCGGAGGGGGGGGTGATTCAAGAGACCCAGTACTTC.

The chain employs TRBV27 and TRBJ1-1; 8 positions agree with TRBD1. J gave up 3 bases and V 6 bases, and 3 bases lay outside the gene matches. This CDR3 has 13 amino acids. Per germline, CDR1 MNHEY and CDR2 SMNVEV (reference sequence). The CDR3 sequence: CASRATGDTEAFF. DNA for the CDR3: TGTGCCAGCAGGGCGACAGGGGACACTGAAGCTTTCTTT.

A single count supports this clone. V and J are TRBV6-1 and TRBJ1-1, with 8 bases identical to TRBD1. The CDR3 covers 15 residues. The V gene end was trimmed by 5 bases and the J gene end by 4 bases; junction bases not matched to a gene: 9. The V gene's germline CDR1 is MNHNS and CDR2 SASEGT. The DNA for the CDR3 is TGTGCCAGCAGTAAGGACAGGGTTCAGCGCACTGAAGCTTTCTTT. This sequence encodes CASSKDRVQRTEAFF.

With respect to this clone: This specimen includes other DNA sequences encoding the same CDR3. The rearrangement joins TRBV7-6 to TRBJ2-7; D is undetermined. Germline CDR1 and CDR2: SGHVS and FNYEAQ. The CDR3 contains 11 residues. Between the trimmed V and J ends, which lost 3 bases and 7 bases, there was a span of 7 bases. The DNA for the CDR3 is TGTGCCAGCAGCTTTTCCGGGGAGCAGTACTTC. This translates into CASSFSGEQYF.

The rearrangement links TRBV5-6 to TRBJ2-1; 9 positions match TRBD2. The CDR3 sequence is 14 residues long. The germline CDR1 and CDR2 sequences are SGHDT and YYEEEE. V lost 4 bases to trimming and J lost 10 bases; unmatched junction nucleotides: 9. The CDR3 DNA sequence: TGTGCCAGCAGCCAGCCGGGACTAGCTTACGAGCAGTTCTTC. Translating gives CASSQPGLAYEQFF.

This chain's CDR3 is CASTEVGSSYNEQFF. DNA of the CDR3: TGTGCCAGCACTGAAGTTGGTAGCTCCTACAATGAGCAGTTCTTC. This rearrangement joins TRBV5-6 to TRBJ2-1; D not resolved. Germline CDR1 reads SGHDT; CDR2 reads YYEEEE. The V end lost 6 bases, the J end lost 0 bases, and 13 bases lay between the germline ends. The CDR3 has 15 amino acids.

As regards this clone: Other nucleotide sequences from this sample produce the same CDR3. The chain uses TRBV5-4 and TRBJ2-5, with D possibly being TRBD2 (7 bases). In germline, CDR1 is SGHNT, CDR2 YYREEE (reference sequence). CDR3 size: 15 residues. V gave up 0 bases and J gave up 0 bases, with 9 bases separating them. CDR3 loop: CASSLAGGNQETQYF. The CDR3 DNA is TGTGCCAGCAGCTTGGCGGGGGGCAACCAAGAGACCCAGTACTTC.

J is TRBJ1-2 and V is TRBV4-1; tentatively, D is TRBD1 (6 bases). CDR3 length: 16 amino acids. Trimming left V 2 bases short and J 7 bases short, with 20 bases between. CDR1 and CDR2 (germline): MGHRA, YSYEKL. The CDR3 region has the DNA TGCGCCAGCAGCCAACGGCCCGAAACAGGGAATAGTGGCTACACCTTC. This gives the protein CASSQRPETGNSGYTF.

This chain's CDR3 is CATSRAPPTGNEKLFF. CDR3 sequence (DNA): TGTGCCACCAGCAGAGCCCCCCCGACGGGAAATGAAAAACTGTTTTTT. The chain couples TRBV15 to TRBJ1-4; D is unresolved. Germline values: CDR1 LNHNV, CDR2 YYDKDF (reference sequence). CDR3 length equals 16 residues. V dropped 1 base and J dropped 5 bases, with 14 bases sitting between them.

This chain links TRBV7-3 with TRBJ2-3, with 7 positions matching TRBD2. CDR1 and CDR2 (germline): SGHTA, FQGTGA. This CDR3 is built from 17 residues. The ends lost 5 bases at V and 1 base at J; junction bases unmatched: 12. The chain's CDR3 is CASSLRLGGFGTDTQYF. DNA of the CDR3: TGTGCCAGCAGCCTACGCCTGGGAGGGTTTGGCACAGATACGCAGTATTTT.

The gene calls are TRBV5-1 and TRBJ2-3; D remains unclear. The V gene's germline CDR1 is SGHRS and CDR2 YFSETQ. This CDR3 is 15 amino acids long. V lost 0 bases to trimming and J lost 5 bases, with 13 bases between them. The CDR3 region is CASSLASRLEDTQYF. The CDR3 DNA reads as TGCGCCAGCAGCTTGGCTAGTCGGCTTGAAGATACGCAGTATTTT.

The chain has TRBV28 and TRBJ1-6, with D tentatively TRBD1 (5 bases). The CDR3 loop spans 14 amino acids. CDR1 and CDR2 (germline): MDHEN, SYDVKM. Trimming cost V 8 bases and J 9 bases, with 17 bases left between them. For the CDR3, the DNA is TGTGCCAGCTCTTTTTTCCGGGGGGGTTCACCCCTCCACTTT. Its protein is CASSFFRGGSPLHF. The whole variable domain, remainder taken from reference TRBV28 and TRBJ1-6, is DVKVTQSSRYLVKRTGEKVFLECVQDMDHENMFWYRQDPGLGLRLIYFSYDVKMKEKGDIPEGYSVSREKKERFSLILESASTNQTSMYLCASSFFRGGSPLHFGNGTRLTVT.

The chain has TRBV2 and TRBJ1-5, with a weak D call TRBD1 (6 bases). The length of the CDR3 is 16 residues. The germline V gene has CDR1 SNHLY and CDR2 FYNNEI. The V end lost 8 bases, the J end lost 0 bases, and 17 bases lay between the germline ends. The chain's CDR3 is CASRTGGPPSNQPQHF. The DNA of the CDR3 is TGTGCCAGCCGGACGGGGGGCCCTCCTAGCAATCAGCCCCAGCATTTT.

For this clone: Additional DNA sequences in this sample encode the identical CDR3. This chain uses TRBV9 with TRBJ1-2; tentative D call: TRBD1 (6 bases). The CDR3 totals 17 residues. V dropped 0 bases and J dropped 4 bases, with 19 bases sitting between them. CDR1 is SGDLS, CDR2 YYNGEE, per germline. The CDR3 sequence: CASSVEPQMGGAYGYTF. The CDR3, as DNA: TGTGCCAGCAGCGTAGAACCCCAGATGGGGGGGGCCTATGGCTACACCTTC.

The genes are TRBV19 and TRBJ1-2, with a possible D match to TRBD1 (5 bases). The CDR3 contains 14 residues. Trimming removed 4 bases at V and 8 bases at J, with 17 bases between. Germline V lookup: CDR1 LNHDA, CDR2 SQIVND (reference sequence). The CDR3 DNA is TGTGCCAGTAGTAGGGGGAGGCAGCCTCGGGGCTACACCTTC. It yields the protein CASSRGRQPRGYTF.

This sequence joins TRBV19 and TRBJ1-1; TRBD1 matches at 9 bases. The trim removed 6 bases at V and 7 bases at J, leaving 12 bases unmatched. The CDR3 is made up of 15 amino acids. Per germline, CDR1 LNHDA and CDR2 SQIVND (reference sequence). CDR3 protein: CASRYRDREIYEAFF. Here the CDR3 DNA reads TGTGCCAGTAGATACCGGGACAGGGAGATATATGAAGCTTTCTTT.

The chain carries TRBV6-1 and TRBJ2-3; unclear D gene. V lost 5 bases and J 1 base, leaving 7 bases between the germline ends. Germline CDR1 and CDR2: MNHNS and SASEGT. The length of the CDR3 is 13 residues. CDR3 sequence (DNA): TGTGCCAGCAGTCAGGCAGGCACAGATACGCAGTATTTT. Amino acid sequence: CASSQAGTDTQYF.

CDR3 coding DNA: TGTGCCAGTAGTCCCACTCCCAACAATGAGCAGTTCTTC. It is translated as CASSPTPNNEQFF. V gene TRBV19 combines with J gene TRBJ2-1; D is undetermined. The CDR3 contains 13 residues. Trimming stripped 5 bases from V and 5 bases from J, with 10 bases between. Germline V gene lookup returns CDR1 LNHDA and CDR2 SQIVND (reference sequence). Filled out from reference TRBV19 and TRBJ2-1, the complete variable domain reads DGGITQSPKYLFRKEGQNVTLSCEQNLNHDAMYWYRQDPGQGLRLIYYSQIVNDFQKGDIAEGYSVSREKKESFPLTVTSAQKNPTAFYLCASSPTPNNEQFFGPGTRLTVL.